These 9 T cell receptor beta chains were all obtained from the same sample, sequenced in a study of cytomegalovirus exposure and HLA in healthy donors. The study ran its PCR with 60 Vbeta and 13 Jbeta primers. Profiling relied on immunoSEQ multiplex PCR, and the TCRdb table lists in-frame clones only, not all of them. In the table there are about 64,000 clones, roughly 80% of which are singletons. Material for sequencing was PBMCs. These receptors all stem from a male donor in good health and CMV-seropositive.

The rearrangement links TRBV11-3 to TRBJ1-1; no clear D gene. This CDR3 has 12 amino acids. Between the trimmed V and J ends, which lost 1 base and 11 bases, there was a span of 11 bases. Germline V gene lookup returns CDR1 SGHNT and CDR2 YENEEA. This CDR3 reads CASSLAVLRAFF. The CDR3 DNA is TGTGCCAGCAGCTTAGCCGTCCTGAGGGCTTTCTTT.

The chain is built from TRBV30 and TRBJ1-4; D remains ambiguous. The CDR3 extends over 14 amino acids. Germline V gene sequence: CDR1 GTSNPN, CDR2 SVGIG (reference sequence). Trimming removed 0 bases from V and 1 base from J, with 6 bases in between. CDR3 residues: CAWSVSVTNEKLFF. The CDR3, as DNA: TGTGCCTGGAGTGTAAGCGTAACTAATGAAAAACTGTTTTTT.

The V gene is TRBV5-6, the J gene TRBJ2-1; no definite D call. CDR1 is SGHDT and CDR2 is YYEEEE in the germline V gene. There are 14 residues in the CDR3. Trimming left V 1 base short and J 4 bases short, with 9 bases between. CDR3 in DNA: TGTGCCAGCAGCTTGTGGAGCCCTTACAATGAGCAGTTCTTC. Translated: CASSLWSPYNEQFF. The entire variable domain, with the rest obtained from reference TRBV5-6 and TRBJ2-1, is as follows: DAGVTQSPTHLIKTRGQQVTLRCSPKSGHDTVSWYQQALGQGPQFIFQYYEEEERQRGNFPDRFSGHQFPNYSSELNVNALLLGDSALYLCASSLWSPYNEQFFGPGTRLTVL.

This clone came up once. This chain joins TRBV5-8 and TRBJ2-7; 11 bases are a match to TRBD1. The germline gives CDR1 SGHTS, CDR2 YDEGEE. Unmatched junction bases numbered 9, after V lost 6 bases and J lost 4 bases. CDR3 length equals 15 residues. CDR3 protein: CASIPRDRGWYEQYF. CDR3 DNA sequence: TGTGCCAGCATCCCCCGGGACAGGGGGTGGTACGAGCAGTACTTC.

The chain links TRBV2 to TRBJ2-7, with D tentatively TRBD1 (6 bases). V lost 6 bases, J lost 3 bases, and 18 bases lay in between. This CDR3 contains 15 residues. Germline V CDR1 and CDR2: SNHLY, FYNNEI. The CDR3 loop reads CASRPSTGFLYEQYF. The CDR3 bases are TGTGCCAGCAGGCCCTCTACAGGGTTCCTCTACGAGCAGTACTTC.

V is TRBV25-1 and J is TRBJ2-7; D perhaps matches TRBD2 (6 bases). Trimming removed 1 base at V and 1 base at J, with 11 bases between. The germline gives CDR1 MGHDK, CDR2 SYGVNS. This CDR3 contains 15 residues. CDR3 residues: CASSEFRGGSYEQYF. The CDR3 DNA follows: TGTGCCAGCAGTGAATTCCGGGGAGGTTCCTACGAGCAGTACTTC.

This clone was detected only a few times. The chain recombines TRBV5-8 with TRBJ1-1; D not resolved. Germline lookup yields CDR1 SGHTS and CDR2 YDEGEE. This CDR3 contains 13 residues. Trimming took 1 base from V and 1 from J, leaving 5 bases between them. Here the CDR3 reads CASSLTSNTEAFF. CDR3 in DNA: TGTGCCAGCAGCTTGACATCGAACACTGAAGCTTTCTTT.

J is TRBJ1-2 and V is TRBV2; D is unclear. CDR1 SNHLY and CDR2 FYNNEI come from the germline V gene. Trimming removed 4 bases from V and 3 bases from J, with 9 bases in between. This CDR3 contains 13 residues. For the CDR3, the DNA is TGTGCCAGCAGTGCTGGGCCGTACTATGGCTACACCTTC. This translates into CASSAGPYYGYTF. The full variable domain, its missing parts supplied by reference TRBV2 and TRBJ1-2, is EPEVTQTPSHQVTQMGQEVILRCVPISNHLYFYWYRQILGQKVEFLVSFYNNEISEKSEIFDDQFSVERPDGSNFTLKIRSTKLEDSAMYFCASSAGPYYGYTFGSGTRLTVV.

The genes are TRBV5-1 and TRBJ2-5, with 10 bases lining up with TRBD2. The CDR3 length is 15 residues. The V and J ends lost 2 bases and 5 bases, in that order; junction bases with no gene match: 6. Germline CDR1 and CDR2: SGHRS and YFSETQ. CDR3 nucleotides: TGCGCCAGCAGCTTAAACAGCGGGGGGGCGGAGACCCAGTACTTC. Translated, it gives CASSLNSGGAETQYF.